This T cell receptor (beta chain) was captured by sequencing in a study of blood T cell repertoires in COVID-19. Original analysis: Reference gene primer amplification gave estimated nucleated cell counts. Generated by immunoSEQ multiplex PCR, the TCRdb table keeps only in-frame clones and is missing some. V, J and clone size derive from that table, while D and trimming were established from the DNA sequence. This table holds a few hundred thousand clones, around nine tenths found once. V lost 7 bases to trimming and J lost 3 bases; unmatched junction nucleotides: 17. The CDR3 has 17 residues. Germline CDR1 is LNHDA and CDR2 is SQIVND (reference sequence).

The sample consisted of peripheral blood. This chain connects TRBV19 to TRBJ1-1; 7 bases match TRBD1. This clonotype was obtained from a man aged 25 to 40 with acute or convalescent COVID-19. CDR3 in DNA: TGTGCCAGTAAGGAGTTGAAACAGGGGCTTACGTACACTGAAGCTTTCTTT. It specifies CASKELKQGLTYTEAFF.